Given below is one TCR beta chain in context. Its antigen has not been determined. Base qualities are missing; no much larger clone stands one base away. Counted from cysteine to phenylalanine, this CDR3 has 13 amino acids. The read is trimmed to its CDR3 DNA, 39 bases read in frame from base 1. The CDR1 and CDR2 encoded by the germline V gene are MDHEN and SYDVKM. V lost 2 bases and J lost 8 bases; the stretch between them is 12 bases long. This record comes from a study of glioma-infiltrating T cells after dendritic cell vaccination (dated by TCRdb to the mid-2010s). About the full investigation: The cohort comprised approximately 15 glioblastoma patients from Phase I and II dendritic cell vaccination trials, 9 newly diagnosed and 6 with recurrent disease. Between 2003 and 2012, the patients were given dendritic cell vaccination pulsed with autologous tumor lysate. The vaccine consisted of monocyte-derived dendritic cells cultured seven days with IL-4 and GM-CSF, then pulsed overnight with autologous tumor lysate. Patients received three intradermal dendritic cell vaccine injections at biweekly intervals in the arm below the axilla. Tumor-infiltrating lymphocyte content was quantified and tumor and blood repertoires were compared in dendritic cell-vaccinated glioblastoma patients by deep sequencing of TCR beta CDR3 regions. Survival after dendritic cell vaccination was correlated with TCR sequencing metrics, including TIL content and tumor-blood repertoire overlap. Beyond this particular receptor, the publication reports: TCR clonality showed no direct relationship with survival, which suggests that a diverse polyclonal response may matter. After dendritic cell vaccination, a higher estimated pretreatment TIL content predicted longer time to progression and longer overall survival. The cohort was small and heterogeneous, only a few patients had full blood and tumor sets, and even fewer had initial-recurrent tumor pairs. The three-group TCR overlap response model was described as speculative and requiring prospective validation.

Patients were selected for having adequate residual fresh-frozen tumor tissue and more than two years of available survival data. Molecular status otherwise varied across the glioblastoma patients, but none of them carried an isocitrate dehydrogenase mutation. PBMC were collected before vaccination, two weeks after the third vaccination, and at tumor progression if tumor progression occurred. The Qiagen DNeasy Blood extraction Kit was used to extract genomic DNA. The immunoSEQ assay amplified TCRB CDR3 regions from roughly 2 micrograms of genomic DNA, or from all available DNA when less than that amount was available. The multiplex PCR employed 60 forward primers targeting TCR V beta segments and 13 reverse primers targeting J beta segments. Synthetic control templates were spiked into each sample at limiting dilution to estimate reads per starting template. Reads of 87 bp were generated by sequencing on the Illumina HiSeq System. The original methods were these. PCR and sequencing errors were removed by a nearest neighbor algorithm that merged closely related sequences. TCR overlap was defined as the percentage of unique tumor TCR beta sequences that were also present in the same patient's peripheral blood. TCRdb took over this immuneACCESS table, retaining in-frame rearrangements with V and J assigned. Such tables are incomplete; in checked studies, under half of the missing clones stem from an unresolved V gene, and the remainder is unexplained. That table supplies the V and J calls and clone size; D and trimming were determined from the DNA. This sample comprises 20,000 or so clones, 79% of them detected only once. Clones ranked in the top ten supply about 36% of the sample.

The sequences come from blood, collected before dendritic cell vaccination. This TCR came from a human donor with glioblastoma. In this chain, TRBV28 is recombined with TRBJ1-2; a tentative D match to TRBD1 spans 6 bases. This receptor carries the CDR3 CASSLRGARGYTF. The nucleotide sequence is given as TGTGCCAGCAGTTTACGGGGGGCAAGAGGCTACACCTTC.